The 30 T cell receptor beta chains given below trace back to one sample, sequenced in a study of shared clonotypes between healthy human individuals. TCRdb's copy holds only in-frame clones and misses some; the assay was immunoSEQ multiplex PCR. Here the sample spans some 1 million clones, under 80% being singletons. Specimen: memory CD4+ T cells sorted from blood. Subset specified: CD45RA-negative fraction. The source is a man between 18 and 35 years old in good health.

The V and J genes are TRBV18 and TRBJ1-1; possibly TRBD1 for D (6 bases). The CDR3 spans 14 residues. Trimming cost V 7 bases and J 1 base, with 13 bases left between them. Germline-derived CDR1 and CDR2 are KGHSH and LQKENI. This CDR3 is CASFPLTGNTEAFF. The CDR3 DNA sequence: TGTGCCAGCTTCCCTTTGACAGGGAACACTGAAGCTTTCTTT.

J is TRBJ2-1 and V is TRBV7-2; tentatively, D is TRBD1 or TRBD2 (6 bases each). Germline V CDR1 and CDR2: SGHTA, FQGNSA. Trimming cost V 5 bases and J 4 bases, with 18 bases left between them. This CDR3 has 16 residues. This chain's CDR3 is CASSLSVGGTYNEQFF. For the CDR3, the DNA is TGTGCCAGCAGCCTTAGTGTTGGCGGGACATACAATGAGCAGTTCTTC.

The genes are TRBV7-9 and TRBJ2-1, with D unclear. CDR3 length: 12 residues. The V gene's germline CDR1 is SEHNR and CDR2 FQNEAQ (reference sequence). Trimming removed 5 bases from V and 5 bases from J, with 7 bases in between. The CDR3 sequence: CASSIDNNEQFF. The CDR3 region has the DNA TGTGCCAGCAGCATTGACAACAATGAGCAGTTCTTC.

The J gene is TRBJ1-2, the V gene TRBV5-6; a weak D match, TRBD1 (5 bases). Germline assignment: CDR1 SGHDT and CDR2 YYEEEE. There are 14 residues in the CDR3. With 2 bases removed from V and 4 bases from J, the gap between germline ends came to 12 bases. This CDR3 is CASSFGTLGYGYTF. The CDR3 DNA sequence: TGTGCCAGCAGCTTCGGGACTCTTGGCTATGGCTACACCTTC.

This chain joins TRBV9 and TRBJ2-7; no definite D call. V was clipped by 3 bases and J by 3 bases, with 10 bases between them. Germline loops: CDR1 SGDLS, CDR2 YYNGEE. The CDR3 covers 13 residues. Here the CDR3 DNA reads TGTGCCAGCAGCGGCGAAGGCTGCTACGAGCAGTACTTC. This encodes CASSGEGCYEQYF.

V usage is TRBV6-1 and J usage is TRBJ2-2, with unresolved D. Trimming cost V 7 bases and J 0 bases, with 3 bases left between them. Germline V gives CDR1 MNHNS, CDR2 SASEGT. CDR3 length equals 12 residues. The CDR3 DNA reads TGTGCCAGCACCACGAACACCGGGGAGCTGTTTTTT. Translation gives CASTTNTGELFF.

The chain joins TRBV19 to TRBJ2-5; D perhaps matches TRBD1 (6 bases). Germline CDR1 reads LNHDA; CDR2 reads SQIVND (reference sequence). The V end lost 1 base, the J end lost 0 bases, and 9 bases lay between the germline ends. The CDR3 spans 15 residues. The CDR3 DNA follows: TGTGCCAGTAGTATAGGGGGGACATACCAAGAGACCCAGTACTTC. Translating it yields CASSIGGTYQETQYF. Full variable domain (rest looked up from reference TRBV19 and TRBJ2-5): DGGITQSPKYLFRKEGQNVTLSCEQNLNHDAMYWYRQDPGQGLRLIYYSQIVNDFQKGDIAEGYSVSREKKESFPLTVTSAQKNPTAFYLCASSIGGTYQETQYFGPGTRLLVL.

The genes are TRBV25-1 and TRBJ1-1, with D hard to call. Germline V lookup: CDR1 MGHDK, CDR2 SYGVNS. The ends were cut back, 7 bases at V and 11 bases at J, with 26 bases in the middle. This CDR3 contains 15 residues. CDR3 sequence: CASKSFGDGPQVAFF. The CDR3 DNA is TGTGCCAGCAAATCTTTCGGAGATGGACCCCAGGTGGCTTTCTTT.

Written as DNA, the CDR3 is TGTGCCAGCTCACCAGATTCGGGGGGCCGCTCTAACACTGAAGCTTTCTTT. It is translated as CASSPDSGGRSNTEAFF. The chain is built from TRBV18 and TRBJ1-1; tentative D call: TRBD1 (6 bases). This CDR3 has 17 amino acids. Germline V gene data show CDR1 as KGHSH and CDR2 as LQKENI. V gave up 2 bases and J gave up 2 bases, with 18 bases separating them.

This clone was counted only a few times. V usage is TRBV7-8 and J usage is TRBJ1-5, with 7 bases fitting TRBD1. From germline, CDR1 is SGHVS and CDR2 FQNEAQ. The CDR3 sequence is 18 residues long. V trimming: 5 bases; J trimming: 3 bases; junction bases outside the gene matches: 16. CDR3 DNA: TGTGCCAGCAGCCCGCCTAGGCGGCCAGGGGGGTTCAATCAGCCCCAGCATTTT. Its translation: CASSPPRRPGGFNQPQHF.

This clone was recorded once. V gene TRBV19 combines with J gene TRBJ2-7; 12 nucleotides align to TRBD2. The CDR3 runs 15 residues. CDR1 is LNHDA, CDR2 SQIVND, per germline (reference sequence). Germline trimming cut 3 bases from V and 10 bases from J; bases unmatched to any gene: 10. CDR3 protein: CASSMTSGSLANQYF. The CDR3 DNA follows: TGTGCCAGTAGTATGACTAGCGGGAGCCTCGCGAATCAGTACTTC.

The gene calls are TRBV25-1 and TRBJ2-6; no clear D gene. Deletions cut 5 bases from V and 2 bases from J, with 7 bases between. Germline V gives CDR1 MGHDK, CDR2 SYGVNS. The CDR3 has 14 amino acids. The CDR3 DNA follows: TGTGCCAGCAGTCGGTGGGCTGGGGCCAACGTCCTGACTTTC. Amino acids: CASSRWAGANVLTF.

V is TRBV5-1 and J is TRBJ2-7; 11 bases are shared with TRBD2. V lost 7 bases and J lost 4; bases outside the gene matches: 4. The germline gives CDR1 SGHRS, CDR2 YFSETQ. The CDR3 consists of 13 residues. The CDR3 loop reads CASGVAGGYEQYF. In nucleotides, the CDR3 is TGCGCCAGCGGGGTAGCGGGAGGGTACGAGCAGTACTTC.

This clone was recorded once. The chain joins TRBV30 to TRBJ1-3; maybe TRBD1 (5 bases). The CDR3 consists of 13 residues. The V gene lost 8 bases and the J gene lost 12 bases, with 23 bases spanning the gap. CDR1 and CDR2 (germline): GTSNPN, SVGIG (reference sequence). The CDR3 DNA follows: TGTGCCCTAGGCTTGGTGAATAGTGGACACATATATTTT. Amino acid sequence: CALGLVNSGHIYF. The whole variable domain, remainder taken from reference TRBV30 and TRBJ1-3, is SQTIHQWPATLVQPVGSPLSLECTVEGTSNPNLYWYRQAAGRGLQLLFYSVGIGQISSEVPQNLSASRPQDRQFILSSKKLLLSDSGFYLCALGLVNSGHIYFGEGSWLTVV.

The chain links TRBV7-9 to TRBJ2-3, with 12 bases fitting TRBD2. Trimming at V came to 5 bases and at J to 6 bases, leaving 9 bases not matched to a gene. The CDR3 sequence is 16 residues long. CDR1 is SEHNR and CDR2 is FQNEAQ in the germline V gene (reference sequence). The CDR3 nucleotides read TGTGCCAGCAGCCTAGGACTAGCGGGGCCGGGGGATACGCAGTATTTT. This sequence encodes CASSLGLAGPGDTQYF.

The V and J genes are TRBV15 and TRBJ2-1, with a weak D call TRBD1 (5 bases). V was cut by 3 bases and J by 0 bases, with 9 bases left in between. Germline V gene data show CDR1 as LNHNV and CDR2 as YYDKDF (reference sequence). The CDR3 is made up of 15 amino acids. The CDR3 nucleotides are TGTGCCACCAGCAGGGACAAAAACTCCTACAATGAGCAGTTCTTC. Its protein product is CATSRDKNSYNEQFF.

This clone was seen more than once but under ten times. V and J are TRBV4-1 and TRBJ1-5; no clear D. CDR1 and CDR2 from the germline V gene are MGHRA and YSYEKL. The V gene lost 2 bases and the J gene lost 0 bases, with 14 bases spanning the gap. The CDR3 is made up of 17 amino acids. CDR3 sequence (DNA): TGCGCCAGCAGCCAAAGAGGCGGACGGGATAGCAATCAGCCCCAGCATTTT. Encoded protein: CASSQRGGRDSNQPQHF.

This chain connects TRBV11-2 to TRBJ2-5; TRBD1 or TRBD2 may be the D gene (6 bases each). The CDR3 contains 15 residues. The V and J ends lost 7 bases and 7 bases respectively, with 22 bases between them. Per germline, CDR1 SGHAT and CDR2 FQNNGV. CDR3 loop: CASTPSGAPRGTQYF. CDR3 DNA: TGTGCCAGCACCCCTTCGGGGGCGCCCCGGGGGACCCAGTACTTC.

This clone showed up just a few times. The rearrangement joins TRBV6-5 to TRBJ2-2; unclear D gene. CDR1 MNHEY and CDR2 SVGAGI come from the germline V gene. CDR3 length: 12 amino acids. V was shortened by 3 bases and J by 5 bases, with 4 bases between the two germline ends. The CDR3 spells CASSYQTGELFF. The CDR3 bases are TGTGCCAGCAGTTATCAGACCGGGGAGCTGTTTTTT.

J is TRBJ1-4 and V is TRBV10-3; the match to TRBD1 covers 10 bases. The CDR3 loop spans 14 amino acids. The junction had 3 bases not matched to a gene; V was cut back by 4 bases and J by 7 bases. Germline V CDR1 and CDR2: ENHRY, SYGVKD. The CDR3 DNA follows: TGTGCCATCAGTGGACAGGGGGCAGGTGAAAAACTGTTTTTT. Amino acids: CAISGQGAGEKLFF.

This clone was detected a few times. This chain joins TRBV5-8 and TRBJ1-1; D is unresolved. CDR1 and CDR2 (germline): SGHTS, YDEGEE. The ends were cut back, 1 base at V and 3 bases at J, with 7 bases in the middle. The CDR3 has 13 residues. Here the CDR3 reads CASSLWAYTEAFF. The CDR3 coding sequence is TGTGCCAGCAGCTTGTGGGCGTACACTGAAGCTTTCTTT.

The rearrangement uses TRBV10-1 and TRBJ1-6, with TRBD1 identical over 7 bases. In germline, CDR1 is WNHNN, CDR2 SYGVQD (reference sequence). This CDR3 comprises 19 residues. V gave up 4 bases and J gave up 0 bases; unmatched junction bases: 12. DNA for the CDR3: TGCGCCAGCAGTGTACCGGGACAGATTTGTGGCTCCTATAATTCACCCCTCCACTTT. Translating gives CASSVPGQICGSYNSPLHF.

This clone was observed a handful of times. This chain links TRBV28 with TRBJ1-4, with D maybe TRBD1 (6 bases). Germline loops: CDR1 MDHEN, CDR2 SYDVKM. There are 15 residues in the CDR3. Trimming left V 5 bases short and J 1 base short, with 11 bases between. CDR3 residues: CASSGARGTNEKLFF. The CDR3 bases are TGTGCCAGCAGTGGGGCCAGGGGAACTAATGAAAAACTGTTTTTT.

CDR3 in amino acids: CASSPLETAQNSNTEAFF. DNA of the CDR3: TGTGCCAGCTCACCACTAGAGACAGCTCAAAACTCGAACACTGAAGCTTTCTTT. This chain links TRBV18 with TRBJ1-1, with D perhaps TRBD1 (5 bases). The germline V gene has CDR1 KGHSH and CDR2 LQKENI. This CDR3 is 18 amino acids long. Trimming removed 1 base at V and 1 base at J, with 19 bases between.

The V and J genes are TRBV27 and TRBJ1-5; no reliable D call. V was pared by 0 bases and J by 0 bases, with 12 bases between. This CDR3 is 17 amino acids long. The V gene's germline CDR1 is MNHEY and CDR2 SMNVEV (reference sequence). The CDR3 region has the DNA TGTGCCAGCAGTTTATCTCCCTCGTCAGGTAGCAATCAGCCCCAGCATTTT. Its translation is CASSLSPSSGSNQPQHF.

The chain joins TRBV5-1 to TRBJ2-5, with TRBD2 identical over 8 bases. Per germline, CDR1 SGHRS and CDR2 YFSETQ. There are 16 residues in the CDR3. J was trimmed by 2 bases and V by 2 bases; bases with no gene match: 8. The CDR3 loop is CASSLQTSVPQETQYF. The DNA for the CDR3 is TGCGCCAGCAGCTTACAGACTAGCGTCCCTCAAGAGACCCAGTACTTC.

The count of this clone is one. J is TRBJ2-1 and V is TRBV9; 10 bases align to TRBD1. The CDR3 is 16 amino acids. With 4 bases clipped from V and 9 bases from J, the junction kept 13 bases outside the gene matches. From germline, CDR1 is SGDLS and CDR2 YYNGEE. The CDR3 region is CASSPPGQGPGGEQFF. The CDR3 DNA is TGTGCCAGCAGCCCCCCGGGACAGGGGCCCGGGGGTGAGCAGTTCTTC.

J is TRBJ2-3 and V is TRBV11-2; 13 bases fit TRBD2. Germline assignment: CDR1 SGHAT and CDR2 FQNNGV. The CDR3 length is 16 residues. V lost 4 bases to trimming and J lost 5 bases; unmatched junction nucleotides: 6. CDR3 in amino acids: CASSYRTSGSGDTQYF. The CDR3 DNA is TGTGCCAGCAGCTACCGGACTAGCGGGAGTGGAGATACGCAGTATTTT. The entire variable domain, with the rest obtained from reference TRBV11-2 and TRBJ2-3, is as follows: EAGVAQSPRYKIIEKRQSVAFWCNPISGHATLYWYQQILGQGPKLLIQFQNNGVVDDSQLPKDRFSAERLKGVDSTLKIQPAKLEDSAVYLCASSYRTSGSGDTQYFGPGTRLTVL.

This clone has more than one count but fewer than ten. This chain links TRBV6-6 with TRBJ1-6; D call uncertain. Trimming took off 6 bases at V and 9 bases at J, with 12 bases between the two ends. This CDR3 region has 13 residues. CDR1 MNHNY and CDR2 SVGAGI come from the germline V gene (reference sequence). In DNA form, the CDR3 reads TGTGCCAGCAGGTCCACAAAGGCTTCACCCCTCCACTTT. Its translation: CASRSTKASPLHF.

On this clone itself: Other DNA sequences in this specimen translate into the identical CDR3. The chain carries TRBV19 and TRBJ1-6, with 7 bases aligning to TRBD1. V was pared by 4 bases and J by 8 bases, with 5 bases of the junction left unmatched. This CDR3 comprises 14 residues. Germline V gene data show CDR1 as LNHDA and CDR2 as SQIVND (reference sequence). In DNA, the CDR3 is TGTGCCAGTAGTACCGACAGGGTTGATTCACCCCTCCACTTT. Translating gives CASSTDRVDSPLHF.